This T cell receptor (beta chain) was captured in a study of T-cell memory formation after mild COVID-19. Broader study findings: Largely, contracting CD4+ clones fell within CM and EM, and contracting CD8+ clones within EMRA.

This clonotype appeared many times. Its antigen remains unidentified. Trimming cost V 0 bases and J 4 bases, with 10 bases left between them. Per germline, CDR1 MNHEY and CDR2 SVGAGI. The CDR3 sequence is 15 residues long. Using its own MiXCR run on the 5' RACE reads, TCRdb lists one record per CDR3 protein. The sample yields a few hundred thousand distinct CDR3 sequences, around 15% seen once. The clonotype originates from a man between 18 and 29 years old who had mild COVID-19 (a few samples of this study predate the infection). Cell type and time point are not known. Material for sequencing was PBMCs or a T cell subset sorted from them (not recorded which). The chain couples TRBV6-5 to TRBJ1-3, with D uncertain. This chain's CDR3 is CASSYSPGSGNTIYF. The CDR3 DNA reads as TGTGCCAGCAGTTACTCTCCGGGATCCGGAAACACCATATATTTT.